This T cell receptor beta chain originates from a study of cytomegalovirus exposure and HLA in healthy donors. Study results and caveats: The study labeled 150 to 200 TCR beta chains cytomegalovirus-associated. Presence/absence analyses took donor sequencing depth as roughly uniform. When the data were analyzed later, several of the most significant clusters appeared to be linked to common viral pathogens.

With 60 Vbeta and 13 Jbeta primers, the PCR was carried out. Assay: immunoSEQ multiplex PCR; the TCRdb copy retains only in-frame clones and omits some. The table includes about 200,000 clones, less than 80% detected once. V was trimmed by 3 bases and J by 5 bases, leaving 5 bases between them. This CDR3 region has 12 residues. Germline assignment: CDR1 LNHDA and CDR2 SQIVND (reference sequence). A remark on this clone: The antigen remains undetermined.

The sequenced sample was PBMCs. The source is a girl aged 2-15 years in good health and CMV-seronegative. This chain connects TRBV19 to TRBJ2-1; D unclear. CDR3 region: CASSIFDNEQFF. CDR3 DNA sequence: TGTGCCAGTAGTATTTTCGACAATGAGCAGTTCTTC.